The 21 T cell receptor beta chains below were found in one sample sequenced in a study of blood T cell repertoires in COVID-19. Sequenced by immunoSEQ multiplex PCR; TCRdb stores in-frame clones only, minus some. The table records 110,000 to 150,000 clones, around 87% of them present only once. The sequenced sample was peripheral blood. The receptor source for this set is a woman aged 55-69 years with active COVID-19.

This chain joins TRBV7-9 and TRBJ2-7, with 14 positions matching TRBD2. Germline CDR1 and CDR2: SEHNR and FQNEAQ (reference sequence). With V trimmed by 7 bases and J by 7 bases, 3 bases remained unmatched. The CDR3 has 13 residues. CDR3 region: CASKTSGRGEQYF. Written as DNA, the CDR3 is TGTGCCAGCAAGACTAGCGGGAGGGGGGAGCAGTACTTC. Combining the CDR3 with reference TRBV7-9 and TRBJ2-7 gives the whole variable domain DTGVSQNPRHKITKRGQNVTFRCDPISEHNRLYWYRQTLGQGPEFLTYFQNEAQLEKSRLLSDRFSAERPKGSFSTLEIQRTEQGDSAMYLCASKTSGRGEQYFGPGTRLTVT.

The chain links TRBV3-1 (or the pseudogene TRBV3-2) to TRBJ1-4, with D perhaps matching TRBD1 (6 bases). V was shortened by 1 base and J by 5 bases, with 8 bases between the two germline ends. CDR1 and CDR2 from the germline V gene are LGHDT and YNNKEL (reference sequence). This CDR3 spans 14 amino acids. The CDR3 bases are TGTGCCAGCAGCCAAGTCCAGGGGAATGAAAAACTGTTTTTT. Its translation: CASSQVQGNEKLFF.

The CDR3 here is CATSSPGLAGAKVRFF. The CDR3 DNA reads as TGTGCCACCAGCAGTCCGGGACTAGCGGGAGCGAAGGTCCGGTTCTTC. The J gene is TRBJ2-1, the V gene TRBV15; TRBD2 agrees at 14 bases. Looked up from germline, CDR1 is LNHNV and CDR2 is YYDKDF (reference sequence). The ends lost 3 bases at V and 15 bases at J; junction bases unmatched: 13. CDR3 length: 16 residues.

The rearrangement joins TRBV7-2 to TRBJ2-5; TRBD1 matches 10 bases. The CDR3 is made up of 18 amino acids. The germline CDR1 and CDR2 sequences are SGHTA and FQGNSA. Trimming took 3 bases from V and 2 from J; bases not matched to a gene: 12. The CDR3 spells CASSFSLTGTGEQETQYF. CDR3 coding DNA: TGTGCCAGCAGCTTTAGCCTGACTGGGACAGGGGAGCAAGAGACCCAGTACTTC.

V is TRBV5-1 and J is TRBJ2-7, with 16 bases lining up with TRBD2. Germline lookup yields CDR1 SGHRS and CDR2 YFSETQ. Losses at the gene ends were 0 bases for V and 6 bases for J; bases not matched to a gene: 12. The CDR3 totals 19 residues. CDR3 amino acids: CASSLAPGLAGGPNREQYF. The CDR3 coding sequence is TGCGCCAGCAGCTTGGCCCCGGGACTAGCGGGAGGGCCGAATCGCGAGCAGTACTTC.

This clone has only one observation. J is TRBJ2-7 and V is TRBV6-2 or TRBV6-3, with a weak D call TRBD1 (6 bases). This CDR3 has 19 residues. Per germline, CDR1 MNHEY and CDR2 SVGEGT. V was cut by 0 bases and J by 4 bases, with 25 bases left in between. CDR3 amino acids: CASSYSIPSRRGDNYEQYF. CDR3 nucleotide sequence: TGTGCCAGCAGTTACTCGATTCCCTCGCGCAGGGGCGATAATTACGAGCAGTACTTC.

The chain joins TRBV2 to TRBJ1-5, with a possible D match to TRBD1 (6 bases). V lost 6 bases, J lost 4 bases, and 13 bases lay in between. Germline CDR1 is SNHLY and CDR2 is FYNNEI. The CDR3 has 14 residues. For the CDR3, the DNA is TGTGCCAGCAGCAAACAGGGAGGGAATCAGCCCCAGCATTTT. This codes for CASSKQGGNQPQHF.

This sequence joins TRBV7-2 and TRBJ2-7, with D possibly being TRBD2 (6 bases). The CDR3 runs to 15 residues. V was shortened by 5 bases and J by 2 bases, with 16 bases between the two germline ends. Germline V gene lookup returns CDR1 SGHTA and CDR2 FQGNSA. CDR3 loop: CASSPHGTSTYEQYF. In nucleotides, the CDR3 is TGTGCCAGCAGCCCCCACGGGACTTCCACCTACGAGCAGTACTTC.

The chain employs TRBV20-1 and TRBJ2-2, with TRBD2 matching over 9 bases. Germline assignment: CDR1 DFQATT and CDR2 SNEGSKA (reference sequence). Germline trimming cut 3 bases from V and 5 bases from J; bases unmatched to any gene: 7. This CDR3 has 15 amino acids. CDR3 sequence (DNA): TGCAGTGCTAGTGCCGGGACTAGCAGTACCGGGGAGCTGTTTTTT. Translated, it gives CSASAGTSSTGELFF.

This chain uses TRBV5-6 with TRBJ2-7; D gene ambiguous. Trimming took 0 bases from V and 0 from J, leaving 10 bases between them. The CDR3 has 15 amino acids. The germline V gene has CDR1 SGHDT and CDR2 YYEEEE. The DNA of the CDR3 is TGTGCCAGCAGCTTGGGACTGGAAGGCTCCTACGAGCAGTACTTC. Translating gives CASSLGLEGSYEQYF. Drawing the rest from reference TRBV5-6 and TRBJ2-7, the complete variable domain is DAGVTQSPTHLIKTRGQQVTLRCSPKSGHDTVSWYQQALGQGPQFIFQYYEEEERQRGNFPDRFSGHQFPNYSSELNVNALLLGDSALYLCASSLGLEGSYEQYFGPGTRLTVT.

The CDR3 loop reads CASSLGSGRLTDTQYF. In DNA, the CDR3 is TGTGCCAGCAGCTTAGGTTCCGGGAGGCTTACAGATACGCAGTATTTT. The V and J genes are TRBV11-2 and TRBJ2-3; 7 nucleotides align to TRBD2. The CDR3 loop spans 16 amino acids. Germline V gene sequence: CDR1 SGHAT, CDR2 FQNNGV. Unmatched junction bases numbered 7, after V lost 1 base and J lost 3 bases.

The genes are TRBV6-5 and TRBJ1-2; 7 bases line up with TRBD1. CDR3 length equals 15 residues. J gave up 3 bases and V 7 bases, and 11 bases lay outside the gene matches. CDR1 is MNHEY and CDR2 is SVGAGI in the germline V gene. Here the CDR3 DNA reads TGTGCCAGCACCGCAGGGGGATCCCGTGACTATGGCTACACCTTC. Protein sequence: CASTAGGSRDYGYTF.

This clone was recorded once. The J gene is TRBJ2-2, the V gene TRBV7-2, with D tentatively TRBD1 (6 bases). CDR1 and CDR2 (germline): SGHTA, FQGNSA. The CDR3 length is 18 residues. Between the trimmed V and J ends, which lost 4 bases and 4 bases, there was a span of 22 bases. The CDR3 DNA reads TGTGCCAGCAGCTCGCAACGATCCAGGGGTCGCGGCACCGGGGAGCTGTTTTTT. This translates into CASSSQRSRGRGTGELFF. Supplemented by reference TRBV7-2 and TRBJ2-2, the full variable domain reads GAGVSQSPSNKVTEKGKDVELRCDPISGHTALYWYRQSLGQGLEFLIYFQGNSAPDKSGLPSDRFSAERTGGSVSTLTIQRTQQEDSAVYLCASSSQRSRGRGTGELFFGEGSRLTVL.

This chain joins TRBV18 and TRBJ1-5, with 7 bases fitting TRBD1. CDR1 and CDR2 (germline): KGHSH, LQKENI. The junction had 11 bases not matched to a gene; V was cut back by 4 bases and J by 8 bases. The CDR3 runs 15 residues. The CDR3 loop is CASSRRGDRVEPQHF. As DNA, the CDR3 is TGTGCCAGCTCACGTAGGGGGGACAGAGTTGAGCCCCAGCATTTT.

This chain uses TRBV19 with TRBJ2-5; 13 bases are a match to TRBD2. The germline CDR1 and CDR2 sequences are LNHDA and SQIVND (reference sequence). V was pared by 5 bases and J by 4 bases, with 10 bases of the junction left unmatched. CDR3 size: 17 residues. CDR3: CASSPLGLAGEGETQYF. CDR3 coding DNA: TGTGCCAGTAGTCCCTTAGGACTAGCGGGAGAGGGAGAGACCCAGTACTTC.

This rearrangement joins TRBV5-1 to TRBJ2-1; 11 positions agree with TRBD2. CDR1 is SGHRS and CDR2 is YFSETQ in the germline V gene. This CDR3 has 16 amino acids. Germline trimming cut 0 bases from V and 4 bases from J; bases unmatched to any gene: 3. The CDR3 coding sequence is TGCGCCAGCAGCTTGGTAGCGGGGGGGGCGTACAATGAGCAGTTCTTC. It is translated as CASSLVAGGAYNEQFF.

The CDR3 nucleotides are TGTGCCAGCAGTTACTGGCAGGCTTCGAATACGCAGTATTTT. Translated: CASSYWQASNTQYF. The chain carries TRBV6-2 or TRBV6-3 and TRBJ2-3; D not certain. Germline V CDR1 and CDR2: MNHEY, SVGEGT. This CDR3 is 14 amino acids long. Trimming left V 1 base short and J 7 bases short, with 12 bases between.

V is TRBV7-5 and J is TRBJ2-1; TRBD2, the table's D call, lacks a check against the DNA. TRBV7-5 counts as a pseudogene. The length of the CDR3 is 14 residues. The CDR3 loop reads CVRKGLAGVSEQFF. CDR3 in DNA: TGTGTCAGAAAGGGACTAGCGGGAGTAAGTGAGCAGTTCTTC.

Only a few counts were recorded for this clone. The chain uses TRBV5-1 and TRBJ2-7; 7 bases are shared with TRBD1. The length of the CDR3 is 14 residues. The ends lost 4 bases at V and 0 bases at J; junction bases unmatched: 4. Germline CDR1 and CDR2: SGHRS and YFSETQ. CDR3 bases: TGCGCCAGCAGCATCCGACAGGGCTCCTACGAGCAGTACTTC. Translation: CASSIRQGSYEQYF.

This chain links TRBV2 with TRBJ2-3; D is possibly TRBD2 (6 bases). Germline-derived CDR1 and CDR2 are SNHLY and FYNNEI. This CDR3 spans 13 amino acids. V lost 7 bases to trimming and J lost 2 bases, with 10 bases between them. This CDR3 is CASIADSTDTQYF. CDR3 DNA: TGTGCCAGCATAGCGGATTCCACAGATACGCAGTATTTT. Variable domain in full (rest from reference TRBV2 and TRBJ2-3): EPEVTQTPSHQVTQMGQEVILRCVPISNHLYFYWYRQILGQKVEFLVSFYNNEISEKSEIFDDQFSVERPDGSNFTLKIRSTKLEDSAMYFCASIADSTDTQYFGPGTRLTVL.

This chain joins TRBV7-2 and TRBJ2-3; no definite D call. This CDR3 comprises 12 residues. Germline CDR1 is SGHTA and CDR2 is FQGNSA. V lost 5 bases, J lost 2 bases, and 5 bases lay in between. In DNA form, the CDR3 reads TGTGCCAGCAGCCTGTTCACAGATACGCAGTATTTT. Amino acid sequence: CASSLFTDTQYF.